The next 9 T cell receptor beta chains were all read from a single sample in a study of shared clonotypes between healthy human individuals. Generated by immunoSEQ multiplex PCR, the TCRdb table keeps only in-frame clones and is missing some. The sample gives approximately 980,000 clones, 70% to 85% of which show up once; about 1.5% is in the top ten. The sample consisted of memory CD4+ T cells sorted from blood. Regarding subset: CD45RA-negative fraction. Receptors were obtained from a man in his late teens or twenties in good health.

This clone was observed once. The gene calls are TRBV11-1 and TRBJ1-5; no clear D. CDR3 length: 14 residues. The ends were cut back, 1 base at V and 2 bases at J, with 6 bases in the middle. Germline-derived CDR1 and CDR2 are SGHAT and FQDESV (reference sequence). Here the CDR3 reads CASSLGGGNQPQHF. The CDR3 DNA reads TGTGCCAGCAGCTTAGGGGGTGGCAATCAGCCCCAGCATTTT.

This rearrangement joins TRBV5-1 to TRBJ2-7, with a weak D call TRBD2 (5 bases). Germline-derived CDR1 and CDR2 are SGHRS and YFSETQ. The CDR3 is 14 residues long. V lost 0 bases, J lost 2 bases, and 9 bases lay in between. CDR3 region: CASSLDGDAYEQYF. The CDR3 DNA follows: TGCGCCAGCAGCTTGGACGGGGATGCCTACGAGCAGTACTTC.

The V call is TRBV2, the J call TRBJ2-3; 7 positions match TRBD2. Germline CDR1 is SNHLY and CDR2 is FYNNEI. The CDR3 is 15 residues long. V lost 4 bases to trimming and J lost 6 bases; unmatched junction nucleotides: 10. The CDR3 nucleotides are TGTGCCAGCAGTGGGACTAGAGCTCGTAGGGATACGCAGTATTTT. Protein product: CASSGTRARRDTQYF.

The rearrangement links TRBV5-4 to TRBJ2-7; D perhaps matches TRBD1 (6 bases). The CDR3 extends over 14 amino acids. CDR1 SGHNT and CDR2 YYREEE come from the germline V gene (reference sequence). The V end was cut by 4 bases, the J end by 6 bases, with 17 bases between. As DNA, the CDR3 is TGTGCCAGCAGCGTTTCAGGGGCGATCGGCGAGCAGTACTTC. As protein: CASSVSGAIGEQYF.

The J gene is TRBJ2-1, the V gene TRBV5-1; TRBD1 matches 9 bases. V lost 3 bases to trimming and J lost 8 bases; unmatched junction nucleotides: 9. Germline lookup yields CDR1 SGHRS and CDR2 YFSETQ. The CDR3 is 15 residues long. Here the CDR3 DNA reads TGCGCCAGCAGCTCCGGGACAGGGATTTTCGATGAGCAGTTCTTC. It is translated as CASSSGTGIFDEQFF. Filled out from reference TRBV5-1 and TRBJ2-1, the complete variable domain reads KAGVTQTPRYLIKTRGQQVTLSCSPISGHRSVSWYQQTPGQGLQFLFEYFSETQRNKGNFPGRFSGRQFSNSRSEMNVSTLELGDSALYLCASSSGTGIFDEQFFGPGTRLTVL.

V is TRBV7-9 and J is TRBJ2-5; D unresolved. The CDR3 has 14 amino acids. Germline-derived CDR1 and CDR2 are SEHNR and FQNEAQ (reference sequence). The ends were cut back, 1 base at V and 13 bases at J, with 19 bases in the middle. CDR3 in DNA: TGTGCCAGCAGCTTAGAAACGGAACTACGTTGGTCGTACTTC. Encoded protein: CASSLETELRWSYF.

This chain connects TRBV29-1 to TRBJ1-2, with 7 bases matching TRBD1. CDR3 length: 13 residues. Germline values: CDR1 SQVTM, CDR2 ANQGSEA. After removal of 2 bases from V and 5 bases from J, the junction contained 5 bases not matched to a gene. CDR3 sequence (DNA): TGCAGCGTTGAATCCAGGGGGTATTATGGCTACACCTTC. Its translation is CSVESRGYYGYTF.

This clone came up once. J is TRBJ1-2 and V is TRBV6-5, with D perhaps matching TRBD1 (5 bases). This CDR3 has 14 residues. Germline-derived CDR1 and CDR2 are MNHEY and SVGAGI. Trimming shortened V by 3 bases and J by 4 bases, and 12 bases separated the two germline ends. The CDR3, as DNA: TGTGCCAGCAGTTATGGGGCAGCTTTCTATGGCTACACCTTC. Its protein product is CASSYGAAFYGYTF.

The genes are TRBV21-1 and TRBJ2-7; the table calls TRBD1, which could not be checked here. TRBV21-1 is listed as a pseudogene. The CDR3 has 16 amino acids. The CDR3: CASSSIYRDGSYEQYF. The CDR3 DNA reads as TGTGCCAGCAGCAGTATCTACAGGGATGGCTCCTACGAGCAGTACTTC.